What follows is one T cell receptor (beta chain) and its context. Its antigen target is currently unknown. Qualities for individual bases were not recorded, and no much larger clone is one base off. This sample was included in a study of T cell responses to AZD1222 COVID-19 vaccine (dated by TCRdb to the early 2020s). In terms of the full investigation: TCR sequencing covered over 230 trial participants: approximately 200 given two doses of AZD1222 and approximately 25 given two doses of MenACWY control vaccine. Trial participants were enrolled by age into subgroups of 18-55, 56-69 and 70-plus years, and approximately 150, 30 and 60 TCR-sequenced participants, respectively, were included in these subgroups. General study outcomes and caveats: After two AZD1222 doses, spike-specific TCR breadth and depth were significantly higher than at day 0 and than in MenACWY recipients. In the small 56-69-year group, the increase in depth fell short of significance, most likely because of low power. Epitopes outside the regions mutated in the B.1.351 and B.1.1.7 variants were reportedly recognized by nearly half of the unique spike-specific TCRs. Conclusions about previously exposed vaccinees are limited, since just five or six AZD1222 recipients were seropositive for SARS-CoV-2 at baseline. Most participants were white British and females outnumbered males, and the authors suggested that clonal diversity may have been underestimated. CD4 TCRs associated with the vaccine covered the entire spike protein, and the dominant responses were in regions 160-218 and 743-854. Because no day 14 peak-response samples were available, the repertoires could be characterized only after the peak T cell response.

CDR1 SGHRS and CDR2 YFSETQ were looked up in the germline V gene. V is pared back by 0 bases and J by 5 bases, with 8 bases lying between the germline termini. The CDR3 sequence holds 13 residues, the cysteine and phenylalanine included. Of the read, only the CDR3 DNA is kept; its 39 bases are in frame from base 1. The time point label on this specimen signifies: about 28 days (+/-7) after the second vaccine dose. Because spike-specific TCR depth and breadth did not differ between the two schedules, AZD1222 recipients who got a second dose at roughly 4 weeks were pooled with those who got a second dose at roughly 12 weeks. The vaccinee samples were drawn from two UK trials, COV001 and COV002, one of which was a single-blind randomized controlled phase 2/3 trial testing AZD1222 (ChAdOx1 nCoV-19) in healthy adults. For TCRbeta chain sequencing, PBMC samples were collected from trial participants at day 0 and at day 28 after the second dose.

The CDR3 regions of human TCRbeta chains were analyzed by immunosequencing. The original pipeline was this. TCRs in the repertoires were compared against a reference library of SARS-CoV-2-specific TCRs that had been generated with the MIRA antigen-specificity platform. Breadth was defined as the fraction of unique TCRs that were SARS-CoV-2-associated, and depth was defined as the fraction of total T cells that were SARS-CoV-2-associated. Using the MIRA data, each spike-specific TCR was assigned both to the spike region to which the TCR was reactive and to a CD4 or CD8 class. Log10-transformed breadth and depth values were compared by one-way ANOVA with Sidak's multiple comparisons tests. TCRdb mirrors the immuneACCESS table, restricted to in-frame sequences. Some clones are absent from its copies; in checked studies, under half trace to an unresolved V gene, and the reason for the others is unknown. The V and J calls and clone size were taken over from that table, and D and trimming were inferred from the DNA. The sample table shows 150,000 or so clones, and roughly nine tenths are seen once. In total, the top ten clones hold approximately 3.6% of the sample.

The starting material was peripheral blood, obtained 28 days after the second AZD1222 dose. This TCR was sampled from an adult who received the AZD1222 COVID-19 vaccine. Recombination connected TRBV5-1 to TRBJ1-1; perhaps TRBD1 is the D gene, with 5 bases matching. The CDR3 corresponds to CASSLAPGTEAFF. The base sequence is TGCGCCAGCAGCTTGGCACCAGGGACTGAAGCTTTCTTT.